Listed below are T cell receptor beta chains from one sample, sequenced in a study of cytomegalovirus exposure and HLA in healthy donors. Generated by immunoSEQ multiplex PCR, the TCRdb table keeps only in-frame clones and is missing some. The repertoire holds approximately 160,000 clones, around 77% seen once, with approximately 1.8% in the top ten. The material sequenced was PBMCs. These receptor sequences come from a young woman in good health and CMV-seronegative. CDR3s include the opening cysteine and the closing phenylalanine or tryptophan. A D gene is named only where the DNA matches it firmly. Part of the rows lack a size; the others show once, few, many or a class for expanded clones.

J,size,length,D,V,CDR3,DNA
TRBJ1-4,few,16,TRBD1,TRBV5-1,CASSTSGGSTNEKLFF,TGCGCCAGCAGCACCTCAGGGGGTAGCACTAATGAAAAACTGTTTTTT
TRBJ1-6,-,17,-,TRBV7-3,CASSGRERTAPHSPLHF,TGTGCCAGCAGCGGAAGGGAGAGGACAGCGCCCCATTCACCCCTCCACTTT
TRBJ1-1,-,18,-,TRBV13,CASSLEAWGGGGDTEAFF,TGTGCCAGCAGCTTAGAGGCGTGGGGGGGAGGGGGGGACACTGAAGCTTTCTTT
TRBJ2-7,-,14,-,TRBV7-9,CASSHSLRSYEQYF,TGTGCCAGCAGCCACTCGCTTCGGAGCTACGAGCAGTACTTC
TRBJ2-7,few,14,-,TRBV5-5,CASSLGGWSYEQYF,TGTGCCAGCAGCTTGGGGGGCTGGTCCTACGAGCAGTACTTC
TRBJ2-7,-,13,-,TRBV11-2,CASSPSGLYEQYF,TGTGCCAGCAGCCCCAGTGGGCTCTACGAGCAGTACTTC
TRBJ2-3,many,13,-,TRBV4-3,CASSRVEGDTQYF,TGCGCCAGCAGCCGGGTAGAGGGAGATACGCAGTATTTT
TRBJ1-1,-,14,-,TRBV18,CASSPPIRDTEAFF,TGTGCCAGCTCACCACCGATCAGGGACACTGAAGCTTTCTTT
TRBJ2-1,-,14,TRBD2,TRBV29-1,CSVGGSSSYNEQFF,TGCAGCGTGGGGGGGTCGAGCTCCTACAATGAGCAGTTCTTC
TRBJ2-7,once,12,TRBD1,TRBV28,CASTRGNYEQYF,TGTGCCAGCACCAGGGGGAACTACGAGCAGTACTTC
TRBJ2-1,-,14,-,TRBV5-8,CASSPWTDYNEQFF,TGTGCCAGCAGCCCCTGGACAGACTACAATGAGCAGTTCTTC
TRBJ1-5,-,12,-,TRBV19,CASNGQGGPQHF,TGTGCCAGTAATGGACAAGGGGGGCCCCAGCATTTT
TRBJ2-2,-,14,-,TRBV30,CAGKQGGSTGELFF,TGTGCCGGTAAACAGGGCGGGAGCACCGGGGAGCTGTTTTTT
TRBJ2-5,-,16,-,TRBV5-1,CASSPIRDSLGGTQYF,TGCGCCAGCAGCCCCATACGGGACTCTTTGGGGGGGACCCAGTACTTC
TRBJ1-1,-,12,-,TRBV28,CASSIGETEAFF,TGTGCCAGCAGTATAGGGGAAACTGAAGCTTTCTTT
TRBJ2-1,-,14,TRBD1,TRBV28,CASSPRTGGYEQFF,TGTGCCAGCAGCCCGAGGACAGGGGGCTATGAGCAGTTCTTC
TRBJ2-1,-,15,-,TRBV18,CASSSPGVGRNEQFF,TGTGCCAGCTCATCGCCTGGGGTGGGGCGCAATGAGCAGTTCTTC
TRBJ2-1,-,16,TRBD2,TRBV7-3,CASSLIAGGSYNEQFF,TGTGCCAGCAGCTTAATAGCGGGAGGGTCCTACAATGAGCAGTTCTTC
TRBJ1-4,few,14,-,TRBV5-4,CASSFGLSNEKLFF,TGTGCCAGCAGCTTTGGTCTATCAAATGAAAAACTGTTTTTT
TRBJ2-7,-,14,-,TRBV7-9,CASSFSARGYEQYF,TGTGCCAGCAGCTTCTCCGCAAGGGGCTACGAGCAGTACTTC
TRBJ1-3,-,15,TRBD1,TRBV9,CASSVGGQEGNTIYF,TGTGCCAGCAGCGTAGGAGGACAGGAGGGGAACACCATATATTTT
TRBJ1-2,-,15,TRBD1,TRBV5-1,CASSLLGQGTGGYTF,TGCGCCAGCAGCTTGCTCGGACAGGGGACCGGTGGCTACACCTTC
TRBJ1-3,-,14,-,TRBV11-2,CASSLPHSGNTIYF,TGTGCCAGCAGTCTACCTCACTCTGGAAACACCATATATTTT
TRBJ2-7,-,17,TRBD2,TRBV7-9,CASSRLGTSGGGHEQYF,TGTGCCAGCAGCCGGCTAGGCACTAGCGGGGGGGGCCACGAGCAGTACTTC
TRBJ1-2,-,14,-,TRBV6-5,CASSYTDNNYGYTF,TGTGCCAGCAGTTACACGGACAATAACTATGGCTACACCTTC
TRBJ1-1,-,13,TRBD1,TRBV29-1,CSVGTGGNTEAFF,TGCAGCGTCGGGACAGGGGGAAACACTGAAGCTTTCTTT
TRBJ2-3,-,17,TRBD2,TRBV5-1,CASSLAASGGASDTQYF,TGCGCCAGCAGCTTGGCAGCCAGCGGGGGGGCATCAGATACGCAGTATTTT
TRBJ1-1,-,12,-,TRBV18,CASNTGNTEAFF,TGTGCCAGTAATACAGGTAACACTGAAGCTTTCTTT
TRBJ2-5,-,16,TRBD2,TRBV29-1,CSVVPPRGRDQETQYF,TGCAGCGTTGTTCCCCCACGCGGGAGGGACCAAGAGACCCAGTACTTC
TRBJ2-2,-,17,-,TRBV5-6,CASSLPFGNLNTGELFF,TGTGCCAGCAGCTTGCCATTCGGGAATTTGAACACCGGGGAGCTGTTTTTT
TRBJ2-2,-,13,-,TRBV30,CAWTVANTGELFF,TGTGCCTGGACAGTCGCGAACACCGGGGAGCTGTTTTTT
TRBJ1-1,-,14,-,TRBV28,CASSPGPVNTEAFF,TGTGCCAGCAGCCCTGGGCCCGTGAACACTGAAGCTTTCTTT
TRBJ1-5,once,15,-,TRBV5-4,CASSLEGDGNQPQHF,TGTGCCAGCAGCTTGGAGGGGGACGGCAATCAGCCCCAGCATTTT
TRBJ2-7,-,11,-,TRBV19,CASSTGGEQYF,TGTGCCAGTAGTACAGGGGGGGAGCAGTACTTC
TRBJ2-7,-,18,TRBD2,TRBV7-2,CASSLVGLAGGPAYEQYF,TGTGCCAGCAGCTTAGTAGGACTAGCGGGAGGCCCTGCCTACGAGCAGTACTTC
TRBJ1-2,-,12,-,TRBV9,CASGGDVYGYTF,TGTGCCAGCGGGGGGGACGTCTATGGCTACACCTTC
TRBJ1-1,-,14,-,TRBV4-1,CASSQGGRNTEAFF,TGCGCCAGCAGCCAAGGGGGCAGAAACACTGAAGCTTTCTTT
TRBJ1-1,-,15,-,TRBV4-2,CASSRGRGPNTEAFF,TGTGCCAGCAGCCGCGGGAGGGGCCCTAACACTGAAGCTTTCTTT
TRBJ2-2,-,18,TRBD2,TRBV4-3,CASSQEYSGTSYTGELFF,TGCGCCAGCAGCCAAGAGTACTCTGGGACTAGCTACACCGGGGAGCTGTTTTTT
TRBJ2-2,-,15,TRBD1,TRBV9,CASSTRQGVTGELFF,TGTGCCAGCAGCACGAGACAGGGGGTAACCGGGGAGCTGTTTTTT